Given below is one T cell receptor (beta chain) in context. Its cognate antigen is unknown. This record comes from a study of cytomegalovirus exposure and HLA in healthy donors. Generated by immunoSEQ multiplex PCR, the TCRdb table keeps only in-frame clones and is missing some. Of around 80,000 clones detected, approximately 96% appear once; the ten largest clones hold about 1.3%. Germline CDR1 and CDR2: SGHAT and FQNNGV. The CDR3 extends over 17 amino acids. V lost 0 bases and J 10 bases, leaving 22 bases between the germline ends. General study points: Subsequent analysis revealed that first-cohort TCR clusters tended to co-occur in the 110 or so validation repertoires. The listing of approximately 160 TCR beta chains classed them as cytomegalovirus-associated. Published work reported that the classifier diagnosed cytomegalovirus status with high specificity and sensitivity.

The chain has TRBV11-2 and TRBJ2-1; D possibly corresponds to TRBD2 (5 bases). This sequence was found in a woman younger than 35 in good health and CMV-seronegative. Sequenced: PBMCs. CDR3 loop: CASSLEWVGVSFREQFF. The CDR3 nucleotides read TGTGCCAGCAGCTTAGAATGGGTGGGAGTGAGCTTTCGAGAGCAGTTCTTC.